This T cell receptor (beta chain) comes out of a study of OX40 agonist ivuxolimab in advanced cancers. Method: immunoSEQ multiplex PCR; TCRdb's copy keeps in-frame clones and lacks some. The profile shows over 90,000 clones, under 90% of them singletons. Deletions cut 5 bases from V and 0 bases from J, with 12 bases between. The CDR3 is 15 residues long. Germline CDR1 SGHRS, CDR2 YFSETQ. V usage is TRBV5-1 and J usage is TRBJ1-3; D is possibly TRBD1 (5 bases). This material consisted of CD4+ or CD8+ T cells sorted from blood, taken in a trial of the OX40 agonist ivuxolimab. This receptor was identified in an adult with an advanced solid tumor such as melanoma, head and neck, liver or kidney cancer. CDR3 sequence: CASRESGFSGNTIYF. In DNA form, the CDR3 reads TGCGCCAGCAGAGAGTCAGGGTTCTCTGGAAACACCATATATTTT. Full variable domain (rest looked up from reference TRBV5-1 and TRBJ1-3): KAGVTQTPRYLIKTRGQQVTLSCSPISGHRSVSWYQQTPGQGLQFLFEYFSETQRNKGNFPGRFSGRQFSNSRSEMNVSTLELGDSALYLCASRESGFSGNTIYFGEGSWLTVV.